This record concerns one T cell receptor (beta chain) sequence. This clonotype was counted only a few times. The antigen it binds to is not known. Nothing much larger sits one base from this clone, and base qualities are not available. The data are from a study of T-cell memory formation after mild COVID-19 (TCRdb year 2021). With regard to the full study: TCR sequence clusters from the two donors were largely donor specific. In a couple of donors, T-cell clones that expanded and contracted after mild COVID-19 were tracked by sequencing TCRalpha and TCRbeta repertoires over time. Two young, previously healthy adult volunteers made up the cohort, one male and one female.

Beyond this particular receptor, the publication reports: The study included only a couple of mild cases, and larger cohorts that include severe cases with pre-infection samples were judged to be necessary. Balanced CD4/CD8 phenotypes were observed for clones contracting from day 15 to 85, whereas a bias towards CD4+ was observed for a second wave of clones expanding from day 15 to 37. Contracting CD4+ clones appeared mostly in the CM and EM memory subsets, whereas CD8+ clones were enriched in EMRA. Whether the second-wave clones peaking on day 37 were SARS-CoV-2 specific was not confirmed. Some responding clones were detected in pre-infection memory, suggesting pre-existing cross-reactive memory T cells joined the SARS-CoV-2 response.

The sequencer listed for this sample is Illumina NovaSeq 6000. Using 5'RACE with constant-segment primers, TCRalpha and TCRbeta cDNA libraries were constructed, with sample barcodes and unique molecular identifiers added in the process. Trizol reagent was used to extract RNA from every sample. Library amplification was performed in two PCR steps, and a second sample barcode and Illumina TruSeq adapters were introduced in the second step. Sequencing of libraries was performed on an Illumina NovaSeq with 2 x 150 bp paired-end reads. Processing in the source paper ran as follows. The reads were demultiplexed and collapsed into UMI-guided consensus sequences using migec v1.2.7. With mixcr v2.1.11, UMI consensuses were aligned to TRA and TRB V and J templates and assembled into clonotypes. A clonotype was counted as expanded or contracted only when both edgeR and NoisET called the clonotype significant, with the noise models trained on biological replicates. edgeR calls used a false discovery rate-adjusted p below 0.01 and a log2 fold-change threshold of 1. As an exploratory analysis of dynamics, PCA with hierarchical clustering was applied to max-normalized trajectories of the 1000 most abundant clonotypes. The CD4 or CD8 phenotype of responding clones was assigned using the separately sequenced CD4+ and CD8+ repertoires. The public reads were reprocessed in TCRdb via fastp at Q25 and MiXCR, keeping in-frame beta chains. Every distinct CDR3 protein forms one entry, paired with its most common genes and DNA. None of the V and J calls come from the authors' own analysis; TCRdb made them. The sample profile shows approximately 450,000 distinct CDR3 sequences; roughly 20% of them were found once. The ten largest clones capture 12% of the sample.

Ficoll-Paque density gradient centrifugation was used to isolate PBMCs. Specimen: PBMCs or a T cell subset sorted from them (not recorded which). This TCR came from an adult woman who had mild COVID-19 (a few samples of this study predate the infection). The sample titles of this study are shuffled in the database, so cell type and time point are left out; the donor was told from shared clones.

The DNA reads TGTGCCAGCAGTTTGGTGCCAGGGGGAGCTTTCTTT. Translated, it reads CASSLVPGGAFF. Rearrangement joined TRBV12-3 or TRBV12-4 to TRBJ1-1; TRBD1 agrees with 7 junctional bases. The CDR3 has 12 amino acids, counting the end cysteine and phenylalanine. Only the CDR3 portion is preserved as DNA: 36 bases, with reading frame beginning at the first base. V is cut back by 3 bases and J by 10 bases, with 5 bases in the junction unmatched.